A single sample gave rise to the 17 T cell receptor beta chains below, sequenced in a study of blood T cell repertoires in COVID-19. The repertoire was sequenced with immunoSEQ multiplex PCR; TCRdb's copy has only in-frame clones and lacks some. The table includes 250,000 to 350,000 clones, about 80% detected once. Sequencing was done on a sample of peripheral blood. Receptor source: a person aged 70 to 79 with COVID-19, enrolled during active disease.

This clone showed up just a few times. The chain links TRBV28 to TRBJ1-5; a weak D match, TRBD1 (5 bases). The V gene lost 6 bases and the J gene lost 1 base, with 19 bases spanning the gap. This CDR3 is built from 17 residues. CDR1 and CDR2 from the germline V gene are MDHEN and SYDVKM. The DNA for the CDR3 is TGTGCCAGCAGGAACCTAAGGCAGGGAAGGAGCAATCAGCCCCAGCATTTT. Residues: CASRNLRQGRSNQPQHF.

The rearrangement uses TRBV15 and TRBJ2-5, with 13 bases fitting TRBD2. Germline V CDR1 and CDR2: LNHNV, YYDKDF (reference sequence). This CDR3 has 16 amino acids. J lost 4 bases, V lost 1 base, and 3 bases had no gene match. CDR3 DNA: TGTGCCACCAGCAGAGGGACTAGCGGGAGAGCAGAGACCCAGTACTTC. Translated: CATSRGTSGRAETQYF.

The rearrangement links TRBV27 to TRBJ2-5, with 10 bases identical to TRBD2. Trimming cost V 5 bases and J 7 bases; bases outside gene matches: 16. Looked up from germline, CDR1 is MNHEY and CDR2 is SMNVEV (reference sequence). This CDR3 region has 17 residues. The CDR3 spells CASSQIAGGVGLGTQYF. The CDR3 coding sequence is TGTGCCAGCAGTCAAATAGCGGGAGGAGTGGGATTGGGGACCCAGTACTTC.

This clone was counted a few times. This rearrangement joins TRBV6-2 or TRBV6-3 to TRBJ2-4, with D perhaps matching TRBD1 (5 bases). Trimming removed 5 bases from V and 0 bases from J, with 14 bases in between. Germline V gene lookup returns CDR1 MNHEY and CDR2 SVGEGT. The CDR3 extends over 16 amino acids. CDR3 coding DNA: TGTGCCAGCAGTGACCGCGCGACAGTAGCCAAAAACATTCAGTACTTC. As protein: CASSDRATVAKNIQYF.

V and J are TRBV11-3 and TRBJ2-3; D might be TRBD2 (6 bases). This CDR3 is built from 15 residues. V gave up 0 bases and J gave up 6 bases, with 13 bases separating them. Germline loops: CDR1 SGHNT, CDR2 YENEEA. The CDR3 DNA sequence: TGTGCCAGCAGCTTAGATGGGGGAGGATCGGATACGCAGTATTTT. This translates into CASSLDGGGSDTQYF.

This clone was detected only a few times. The chain links TRBV5-4 to TRBJ1-2, with D hard to call. Germline loops: CDR1 SGHNT, CDR2 YYREEE (reference sequence). The CDR3 length is 14 residues. Trimming took off 4 bases at V and 8 bases at J, with 18 bases between the two ends. The DNA of the CDR3 is TGTGCCAGCAGCGATGGGCAGCGGACGGAGGGCTACACCTTC. It codes for CASSDGQRTEGYTF.

V is TRBV5-5 and J is TRBJ1-6; weak D call: TRBD1 (6 bases). V dropped 2 bases and J dropped 6 bases, with 12 bases sitting between them. Germline V gene sequence: CDR1 SGHKS, CDR2 YYEKEE (reference sequence). The CDR3 is 15 residues long. This CDR3 is CASSFPGHSNSPLHF. The CDR3 DNA is TGTGCCAGCAGCTTCCCGGGACATTCTAATTCACCCCTCCACTTT. Filled out from reference TRBV5-5 and TRBJ1-6, the complete variable domain reads DAGVTQSPTHLIKTRGQQVTLRCSPISGHKSVSWYQQVLGQGPQFIFQYYEKEERGRGNFPDRFSARQFPNYSSELNVNALLLGDSALYLCASSFPGHSNSPLHFGNGTRLTVT.

The chain carries TRBV5-4 and TRBJ2-2; 10 bases are a match to TRBD2. The germline V gene encodes CDR1 SGHNT and CDR2 YYREEE (reference sequence). The CDR3 contains 16 residues. After removal of 4 bases from V and 3 bases from J, the junction contained 6 bases not matched to a gene. The chain's CDR3 is CASSRGTSADTGELFF. The CDR3 DNA reads TGTGCCAGCAGCCGTGGGACTAGCGCCGACACCGGGGAGCTGTTTTTT. The whole variable domain, filled in from reference TRBV5-4 and TRBJ2-2, reads ETGVTQSPTHLIKTRGQQVTLRCSSQSGHNTVSWYQQALGQGPQFIFQYYREEENGRGNFPPRFSGLQFPNYSSELNVNALELDDSALYLCASSRGTSADTGELFFGEGSRLTVL.

The chain combines TRBV19 with TRBJ2-5; the D gene is possibly TRBD2 (5 bases). This CDR3 comprises 19 residues. V was pared by 3 bases and J by 5 bases, with 28 bases between. Per germline, CDR1 LNHDA and CDR2 SQIVND (reference sequence). The CDR3 here is CASSINPKRRRKEAETQYF. In DNA form, the CDR3 reads TGTGCCAGTAGTATTAACCCCAAACGGAGGAGGAAGGAAGCGGAGACCCAGTACTTC.

This chain uses TRBV6-1 with TRBJ2-3, with 8 bases fitting TRBD2. V lost 3 bases and J lost 5; bases outside the gene matches: 4. Germline V gives CDR1 MNHNS, CDR2 SASEGT. The CDR3 loop spans 14 amino acids. Here the CDR3 DNA reads TGTGCCAGCAGTGACACGGGGGGGCAAGATACGCAGTATTTT. Translated: CASSDTGGQDTQYF.

This clone was picked up a small number of times. The rearrangement links TRBV27 to TRBJ1-3; D is possibly TRBD1 (6 bases). V was shortened by 2 bases and J by 2 bases, with 10 bases between the two germline ends. This CDR3 spans 15 amino acids. The germline gives CDR1 MNHEY, CDR2 SMNVEV (reference sequence). The CDR3, as DNA: TGTGCCAGCAGTTTAGGTTGGGGGCCTGGAAACACCATATATTTT. Amino acids: CASSLGWGPGNTIYF.

The rearrangement uses TRBV7-2 and TRBJ1-1; maybe TRBD1 (6 bases). Trimming removed 3 bases from V and 4 bases from J, with 12 bases in between. Germline V CDR1 and CDR2: SGHTA, FQGNSA. The CDR3 has 14 amino acids. The CDR3 DNA sequence: TGTGCCAGCAGCTTGGGGGCAGGGACCACTGAAGCTTTCTTT. Translation: CASSLGAGTTEAFF.

The rearrangement uses TRBV9 and TRBJ1-6; 8 nucleotides agree with TRBD1. This CDR3 has 18 amino acids. The junction had 7 bases not matched to a gene; V was cut back by 0 bases and J by 2 bases. CDR1 is SGDLS and CDR2 is YYNGEE in the germline V gene. The CDR3 loop is CASSVEGGTGAYNSPLHF. Written as DNA, the CDR3 is TGTGCCAGCAGCGTAGAGGGCGGGACAGGTGCCTATAATTCACCCCTCCACTTT.

The chain employs TRBV7-9 and TRBJ1-3; D not certain. Germline CDR1 and CDR2: SEHNR and FQNEAQ (reference sequence). The CDR3 contains 17 residues. V lost 1 base to trimming and J lost 4 bases, with 17 bases between them. The CDR3 reads CASSLGGWEDGGNTIYF. The CDR3 DNA reads as TGTGCCAGCAGCTTAGGCGGCTGGGAGGACGGCGGAAACACCATATATTTT.

The chain is built from TRBV5-1 and TRBJ1-3; 7 nucleotides line up with TRBD1. The CDR3 has 16 amino acids. The J segment lost 1 base and the V segment lost 3 bases, leaving 7 bases of the junction unmatched. In germline, CDR1 is SGHRS, CDR2 YFSETQ. CDR3 in DNA: TGCGCCAGCAGCTACACTACAGGGGCATCTGGAAACACCATATATTTT. Encoded protein: CASSYTTGASGNTIYF.

This chain joins TRBV20-1 and TRBJ2-3, with D possibly being TRBD2 (5 bases). Germline CDR1 and CDR2: DFQATT and SNEGSKA (reference sequence). The ends were cut back, 3 bases at V and 0 bases at J, with 10 bases in the middle. The CDR3 sequence is 14 residues long. DNA of the CDR3: TGCAGTGCTAGTGCCCGGACTAGCACAGATACGCAGTATTTT. Amino acids: CSASARTSTDTQYF.

The V and J genes are TRBV7-2 and TRBJ2-3; possibly TRBD2 for D (6 bases). The CDR3 covers 15 residues. Per germline, CDR1 SGHTA and CDR2 FQGNSA. Deletions cut 4 bases from V and 1 base from J, with 12 bases between. The CDR3 region is CASSSHRGGTDTQYF. The CDR3 bases are TGTGCCAGCAGCTCGCATCGCGGGGGCACAGATACGCAGTATTTT.